This TCR beta chain is drawn from a study of cytotoxic CD8 clonotypes in ibrutinib-treated CLL. The study's findings and limits: The study found clonality rose at ibrutinib response, then fell toward baseline at progression. With treatment, public clonotypes, which were uncommon, either contracted or remained stable.

Libraries were prepared by immunoSEQ multiplex PCR; TCRdb keeps only in-frame clonotypes and omits some of them. The table has fewer than 400,000 clones, about 61% seen once. The germline V gene encodes CDR1 MGHDK and CDR2 SYGVNS. The CDR3 runs 13 residues. The V end was cut by 7 bases, the J end by 4 bases, with 11 bases between. As concerns this clone: The target antigen is unknown.

The sequence derives from a human donor with chronic lymphocytic leukemia. The chain couples TRBV25-1 to TRBJ2-1, with D unclear. Material: PBMCs, obtained after 36 months of ibrutinib treatment. CDR3 in amino acids: CASIGWDYNEQFF. The CDR3 DNA is TGTGCCAGCATTGGGTGGGATTACAATGAGCAGTTCTTC.